This T cell receptor beta chain was sequenced for a study of control samples from healthy donors and cancer patients (TCRdb year 2020). On this clone itself: The antigen it binds to is not known. The input lacks base qualities; no much larger clone sits a single base away.

Trimming removed 3 bases from V and 16 bases from J, leaving 16 bases between the germline ends. From its cysteine to its phenylalanine, the CDR3 spans 12 amino acids. Solely the CDR3 DNA is kept, with 36 bases framed from the first base. CDR1 and CDR2 (LNHNV, YYDKDF) derive from the germline V gene (reference sequence). Library creation used the immunoSEQ multiplex PCR assay. Drawn from immuneACCESS, this table holds only the in-frame rearrangements with V and J called that TCRdb kept. Clones are partly lost; checked studies trace under half to an unresolved V gene and leave the rest unexplained. The sample profile shows roughly 120,000 clones; about nine tenths of them were found once. The ten largest clones represent 3.5% to 4.5% of the sample.

Recombination linked TRBV15 to TRBJ2-1, with TRBD1 as a weak D call on 6 bases. The sequencing input was blood. The receptor was isolated from a human donor in good health. The donor label of this sample is uncertain. The CDR3 region: CATSRGVQGYFF. The base sequence is TGTGCCACCAGCAGGGGAGTACAGGGTTATTTCTTC.